These 32 T cell receptor beta chains originate from one sample sequenced in a study of cytomegalovirus exposure and HLA in healthy donors. With 60 Vbeta and 13 Jbeta primers, the PCR was carried out. The method was immunoSEQ multiplex PCR; TCRdb's version includes in-frame clones alone and lacks a portion of them. The sample has about 57,000 clones, around 83% seen once. The sequenced material came from PBMCs. The receptors derive from a man younger than 40 in good health and CMV-seronegative.

This chain links TRBV2 with TRBJ1-5; 10 positions match TRBD1. The V segment lost 7 bases and the J segment 5 bases; nucleotides outside the gene matches: 8. There are 15 residues in the CDR3. Germline lookup yields CDR1 SNHLY and CDR2 FYNNEI. CDR3 bases: TGTGCCAGCACCCCGGGACAGGGGAGCTATCAGCCCCAGCATTTT. Protein product: CASTPGQGSYQPQHF.

This clone has just one count. The V and J genes are TRBV6-6 and TRBJ1-3; D might be TRBD1 (6 bases). V was cut by 4 bases and J by 2 bases, with 12 bases left in between. This CDR3 region has 15 residues. Germline CDR1 MNHNY, CDR2 SVGAGI (reference sequence). The CDR3 loop is CASSLQGVPGNTIYF. The CDR3 DNA reads TGTGCCAGCAGTTTACAGGGAGTACCTGGAAACACCATATATTTT.

The chain couples TRBV29-1 to TRBJ2-1; weak D call: TRBD2 (6 bases). The CDR3 loop spans 12 amino acids. Germline assignment: CDR1 SQVTM and CDR2 ANQGSEA. V lost 3 bases to trimming and J lost 6 bases, with 9 bases between them. In nucleotides, the CDR3 is TGCAGCGTTGATCTAGCGACCAATGAGCAGTTCTTC. This codes for CSVDLATNEQFF.

The chain carries TRBV5-1 and TRBJ2-5; 7 bases fit TRBD2. Germline CDR1 reads SGHRS; CDR2 reads YFSETQ. Trimming took 4 bases from V and 5 from J; bases not matched to a gene: 14. This CDR3 is 16 amino acids long. The CDR3 reads CASSDSLAPKGETQYF. The CDR3 bases are TGCGCCAGCAGCGACTCACTAGCGCCAAAGGGGGAGACCCAGTACTTC.

Comments on this clone: A junction boundary mismatches the germline segment, possibly from a read error. The CDR3 loop reads CASSHPRLAGGPRVHRGAVF. CDR3 DNA sequence: TGCGCCAGCAGCCACCCGAGACTAGCGGGAGGACCCCGCGTGCACCGGGGAGCTGTTTTT. The chain combines TRBV4-1 with TRBJ2-2, with TRBD2 matching 13 bases. Germline CDR1 reads MGHRA; CDR2 reads YSYEKL. The CDR3 consists of 20 residues.

V is TRBV18 and J is TRBJ2-2; D might be TRBD1 (6 bases). Trimming left V 4 bases short and J 2 bases short, with 8 bases between. Germline V CDR1 and CDR2: KGHSH, LQKENI. CDR3 length: 14 residues. The CDR3 sequence is CASSQDRNTGELFF. In nucleotides, the CDR3 is TGTGCCAGCTCACAGGACAGAAACACCGGGGAGCTGTTTTTT. Based on the CDR3 plus reference TRBV18 and TRBJ2-2, the full variable domain is NAGVMQNPRHLVRRRGQEARLRCSPMKGHSHVYWYRQLPEEGLKFMVYLQKENIIDESGMPKERFSAEFPKEGPSILRIQQVVRGDSAAYFCASSQDRNTGELFFGEGSRLTVL.

This clone was detected once. The V and J genes are TRBV12-5 and TRBJ2-6, with D possibly being TRBD2 (6 bases). Germline V lookup: CDR1 LGHNT, CDR2 FRNRAP. Trimming cost V 6 bases and J 0 bases, with 15 bases left between them. The length of the CDR3 is 17 residues. The CDR3 here is CASGGGLLDSGANVLTF. DNA of the CDR3: TGTGCTAGTGGGGGGGGACTTCTGGACTCTGGGGCCAACGTCCTGACTTTC.

The genes are TRBV7-2 and TRBJ1-1, with 10 bases identical to TRBD1. The CDR3 contains 14 residues. The germline V gene has CDR1 SGHTA and CDR2 FQGNSA. With 0 bases clipped from V and 10 bases from J, the junction kept 5 bases outside the gene matches. The DNA of the CDR3 is TGTGCCAGCAGCTTAGCAAGGGGGGACAGGGGAGCTTTCTTT. Protein: CASSLARGDRGAFF.

This sequence joins TRBV29-1 and TRBJ2-3, with 10 bases identical to TRBD1. J was trimmed by 5 bases and V by 8 bases; bases with no gene match: 13. The CDR3 is 15 residues long. The germline V gene encodes CDR1 SQVTM and CDR2 ANQGSEA. CDR3 amino acids: CSLYGTGDGGDTQYF. The CDR3 coding sequence is TGCAGCCTATACGGGACAGGGGACGGGGGAGATACGCAGTATTTT.

The chain links TRBV7-3 to TRBJ2-2; tentative D call: TRBD1 (5 bases). V was clipped by 4 bases and J by 8 bases, with 14 bases between them. CDR1 SGHTA and CDR2 FQGTGA come from the germline V gene. This CDR3 is 14 amino acids long. CDR3 DNA: TGTGCCAGCAGCTCTCAGGGCCCGGATGGGGAGCTGTTTTTT. As protein: CASSSQGPDGELFF.

This clone appeared once. The V and J genes are TRBV14 and TRBJ2-2; 7 nucleotides line up with TRBD2. Germline CDR1 is SGHDN and CDR2 is FVKESK. The CDR3 has 15 residues. The J segment lost 9 bases and the V segment lost 3 bases, leaving 10 bases of the junction unmatched. The CDR3 spells CASSHPISGGRELFF. The CDR3 DNA reads TGTGCCAGCAGCCACCCCATTTCCGGGGGGAGGGAGCTGTTTTTT.

The rearrangement uses TRBV4-3 and TRBJ1-2; D is perhaps TRBD1 (5 bases). The V end was cut by 0 bases, the J end by 1 base, with 12 bases between. The V gene's germline CDR1 is LGHNA and CDR2 YSLEER. The CDR3 spans 16 residues. This CDR3 is CASSQDSQGFNYGYTF. The CDR3 DNA is TGCGCCAGCAGCCAAGACAGCCAGGGATTTAACTATGGCTACACCTTC.

The rearrangement joins TRBV6-5 to TRBJ1-4; D may be TRBD1 (6 bases). The CDR3 spans 13 residues. The germline V gene encodes CDR1 MNHEY and CDR2 SVGAGI. With 5 bases removed from V and 4 bases from J, the gap between germline ends came to 8 bases. The CDR3 region has the DNA TGTGCCAGCAGTAGGGGGTTTAATGAAAAACTGTTTTTT. It is translated as CASSRGFNEKLFF.

The rearrangement joins TRBV2 to TRBJ2-5; 7 bases match TRBD1. Germline CDR1 and CDR2: SNHLY and FYNNEI. The length of the CDR3 is 13 residues. The V and J ends lost 6 bases and 5 bases, in that order; junction bases with no gene match: 6. In DNA, the CDR3 is TGTGCCAGCAGGAGGGGGCCAGGGGAGACCCAGTACTTC. It yields the protein CASRRGPGETQYF.

The chain uses TRBV7-8 and TRBJ2-2; TRBD2 agrees at 10 bases. V lost 3 bases, J lost 4 bases, and 5 bases stayed unmatched. Germline V gives CDR1 SGHVS, CDR2 FQNEAQ. The CDR3 loop spans 16 amino acids. For the CDR3, the DNA is TGTGCCAGCAGCTTCGCAGCGGGAGGGCTCACCGGGGAGCTGTTTTTT. It translates to CASSFAAGGLTGELFF.

The rearrangement links TRBV27 to TRBJ1-6; no definite D call. Germline CDR1 is MNHEY and CDR2 is SMNVEV (reference sequence). The CDR3 runs to 17 residues. Trimming left V 6 bases short and J 4 bases short, with 19 bases between. CDR3 amino acids: CASSPGAGGWYNSPLHF. The CDR3 DNA reads TGTGCCAGCAGCCCCGGAGCCGGCGGCTGGTATAATTCACCCCTCCACTTT.

This chain joins TRBV7-3 and TRBJ1-1; D is perhaps TRBD1 (5 bases). Deletions cut 8 bases from V and 5 bases from J, with 15 bases between. The V gene's germline CDR1 is SGHTA and CDR2 FQGTGA. The CDR3 is made up of 13 amino acids. CDR3 residues: CASGEEPGTEAFF. CDR3 nucleotide sequence: TGTGCCAGCGGCGAGGAGCCAGGGACTGAAGCTTTCTTT.

This clone has a handful of counts. This chain connects TRBV7-2 to TRBJ2-1; TRBD2 matches at 7 bases. The CDR3 totals 16 residues. The V and J ends lost 1 base and 4 bases, in that order; junction bases with no gene match: 7. CDR1 is SGHTA, CDR2 FQGNSA, per germline. The CDR3 is CASSLEGTTLYNEQFF. The DNA for the CDR3 is TGTGCCAGCAGCTTAGAAGGGACTACCCTTTACAATGAGCAGTTCTTC.

The chain uses TRBV4-1 and TRBJ2-7, with 12 bases aligning to TRBD1. The CDR3 consists of 14 residues. J lost 7 bases, V lost 4 bases, and 5 bases had no gene match. Looked up from germline, CDR1 is MGHRA and CDR2 is YSYEKL. In DNA, the CDR3 is TGCGCCAGCAGCCTGGGACAGGGGGCTCGGGAGCAGTACTTC. Translated: CASSLGQGAREQYF.

This chain links TRBV30 with TRBJ1-2, with 7 nucleotides matching TRBD1. The V segment lost 8 bases and the J segment 4 bases; nucleotides outside the gene matches: 7. CDR1 is GTSNPN, CDR2 SVGIG, per germline (reference sequence). This CDR3 is built from 12 residues. CDR3 nucleotides: TGTGCCCACGCAGGGGGGTCCTATGGCTACACCTTC. It encodes CAHAGGSYGYTF.

This clone was picked up one time. V usage is TRBV4-3 and J usage is TRBJ2-7, with TRBD1 identical over 9 bases. The germline V gene has CDR1 LGHNA and CDR2 YSLEER. The CDR3 has 16 residues. The V and J ends lost 3 bases and 4 bases, in that order; junction bases with no gene match: 10. CDR3 sequence (DNA): TGCGCCAGCAGCCAGGCCCCGGGACAGGGATCGTACGAGCAGTACTTC. It is translated as CASSQAPGQGSYEQYF.

The chain joins TRBV5-1 to TRBJ2-7, with a possible D match to TRBD2 (7 bases). The CDR3 is 14 amino acids. Germline V gene data show CDR1 as SGHRS and CDR2 as YFSETQ. V was shortened by 3 bases and J by 0 bases, with 10 bases between the two germline ends. The CDR3 nucleotides read TGCGCCAGCAGCTGGGGAGGGGGCTCCTACGAGCAGTACTTC. It yields the protein CASSWGGGSYEQYF.

This chain connects TRBV4-3 to TRBJ1-5; TRBD1 matches at 10 bases. Germline assignment: CDR1 LGHNA and CDR2 YSLEER. The CDR3 extends over 17 amino acids. With 1 base clipped from V and 4 bases from J, the junction kept 7 bases outside the gene matches. The CDR3 DNA reads TGCGCCAGCAGCCAAGCCCCTCTGGGACAGGGGAATCAGCCCCAGCATTTT. Protein: CASSQAPLGQGNQPQHF.

This clone was recorded once. The V and J genes are TRBV10-3 and TRBJ2-7, with TRBD2 matching over 10 bases. The ends lost 7 bases at V and 6 bases at J; junction bases unmatched: 6. This CDR3 region has 13 residues. Germline-derived CDR1 and CDR2 are ENHRY and SYGVKD. CDR3 in amino acids: CAITASGSTEQYF. The DNA of the CDR3 is TGTGCCATCACAGCTAGCGGGAGTACCGAGCAGTACTTC.

The rearrangement joins TRBV11-2 to TRBJ2-7, with TRBD2 as a possible D gene (5 bases). CDR3 length: 14 amino acids. V was shortened by 1 base and J by 5 bases, with 12 bases between the two germline ends. Germline V gene sequence: CDR1 SGHAT, CDR2 FQNNGV. The CDR3 DNA is TGTGCCAGCAGCTTAGGCAGGCCGAGGGACGAGCAGTACTTC. This codes for CASSLGRPRDEQYF.

The V gene is TRBV9, the J gene TRBJ2-5; the match to TRBD2 covers 8 bases. CDR1 is SGDLS and CDR2 is YYNGEE in the germline V gene. V shed 4 bases and J 9 bases; nucleotides not matched to a gene: 14. The CDR3 sequence is 15 residues long. DNA for the CDR3: TGTGCCAGCAGCCCCTCCGGGACTAGTGTCACGGCCCAGTACTTC. Its protein is CASSPSGTSVTAQYF. The full variable domain, with the rest looked up from reference TRBV9 and TRBJ2-5, is DSGVTQTPKHLITATGQRVTLRCSPRSGDLSVYWYQQSLDQGLQFLIQYYNGEERAKGNILERFSAQQFPDLHSELNLSSLELGDSALYFCASSPSGTSVTAQYFGPGTRLLVL.

This sequence joins TRBV6-5 and TRBJ2-7; 8 bases are shared with TRBD2. The V gene's germline CDR1 is MNHEY and CDR2 SVGAGI. J was trimmed by 4 bases and V by 6 bases; bases with no gene match: 5. CDR3 size: 13 residues. The CDR3 nucleotides are TGTGCCAGCAGGTCTTCGGGGGGGTACGAGCAGTACTTC. Protein: CASRSSGGYEQYF.

In its sample, this clone was seen a few times. The chain is built from TRBV5-5 and TRBJ1-3; the match to TRBD1 covers 7 bases. Germline V gene lookup returns CDR1 SGHKS and CDR2 YYEKEE (reference sequence). V lost 4 bases to trimming and J lost 2 bases; unmatched junction nucleotides: 6. The CDR3 has 15 amino acids. CDR3 bases: TGTGCCAGCAGCCTACCACAGGGGCCTGGAAACACCATATATTTT. Translating it yields CASSLPQGPGNTIYF.

The gene calls are TRBV7-6 and TRBJ2-3, with D maybe TRBD1 (6 bases). CDR1 SGHVS and CDR2 FNYEAQ come from the germline V gene. With 6 bases removed from V and 2 bases from J, the gap between germline ends came to 15 bases. The CDR3 runs 15 residues. CDR3 bases: TGTGCCAGCAGTTTCGGACAGAAACACACAGATACGCAGTATTTT. Residues: CASSFGQKHTDTQYF.

This clone has just one count. Here the CDR3 DNA reads TGTGCCAGCAGCTCCCGCCTGGGCGGGGGAGTCGCAGATACGCAGTATTTT. Amino acid sequence: CASSSRLGGGVADTQYF. This sequence joins TRBV7-3 and TRBJ2-3; 7 bases align to TRBD2. CDR1 and CDR2 (germline): SGHTA, FQGTGA. The CDR3 runs 17 residues. V trimming: 4 bases; J trimming: 4 bases; junction bases outside the gene matches: 14.

The J gene is TRBJ2-1, the V gene TRBV6-1, with D possibly TRBD2 on 5 matching bases. Trimming removed 2 bases at V and 0 bases at J, with 8 bases between. In germline, CDR1 is MNHNS, CDR2 SASEGT. The CDR3 consists of 15 residues. CDR3 sequence: CASSEIGSSYNEQFF. For the CDR3, the DNA is TGTGCCAGCAGTGAAATAGGGAGCTCCTACAATGAGCAGTTCTTC.

The rearrangement uses TRBV5-6 and TRBJ2-5; 9 bases agree with TRBD2. CDR3 length equals 15 residues. Trimming cost V 1 base and J 4 bases; bases outside gene matches: 5. Germline V lookup: CDR1 SGHDT, CDR2 YYEEEE. As DNA, the CDR3 is TGTGCCAGCAGCTTGAACGGCGGGAGGGGAGAGACCCAGTACTTC. Protein: CASSLNGGRGETQYF.